This T cell receptor (beta chain) originates from a study of cytomegalovirus exposure and HLA in healthy donors. Overall study context: Roughly 170 million T cells yielded some 120 million unique TCR beta sequences in earlier analysis.

V lost 2 bases and J lost 0, with 14 bases in between. The CDR3 length is 17 residues. CDR1 MNHGY and CDR2 SAAAGT come from the germline V gene. PCR used 60 Vbeta primers and 13 Jbeta primers. Method: immunoSEQ multiplex PCR; TCRdb's copy keeps in-frame clones and lacks some. There are about 190,000 clones in the sample; approximately 79% occur only once, and over 1.5% lies in the top ten. The rearrangement links TRBV6-8 to TRBJ1-5; D is ambiguous. The TCR was taken from a woman under 30 in good health and CMV-seronegative. Sequencing was carried out using PBMCs. The CDR3 spells CASSYNLTSYSNQPQHF. CDR3 nucleotide sequence: TGTGCCAGCAGTTACAACTTGACATCTTATAGCAATCAGCCCCAGCATTTT.